The rows below give T cell receptor beta chains drawn from one sample of a study of control samples from healthy donors and cancer patients. Data came from immunoSEQ multiplex PCR; TCRdb stores just in-frame clones and leaves some out. Here the sample spans more than 95,000 clones, 88% being singletons. The source material was blood. The receptors shown here come from a woman between 65 and 79 years old in good health. The CDR3 runs from the conserved cysteine through the conserved F or W. Fields, in order: D gene, V gene, clone size, J gene, CDR3 DNA, CDR3 protein. A D gene is named only where the DNA matches it firmly. The size field is filled for only some rows; it gives once, few, many or a size class.

>.|TRBV5-4|.|TRBJ1-1
TGTGCCAGCAGCAGACAGGTCGTGAACACTGAAGCTTTCTTT
CASSRQVVNTEAFF
>.|TRBV5-1|.|TRBJ1-2
TGCGCCAGCAGCTTTTTTCCACCTCCTAACTATGGCTACACCTTC
CASSFFPPPNYGYTF
>.|TRBV25-1|.|TRBJ2-5
TGTGCCAGCAGTGCTAGCGTCGGGACGGGCCAAGAGACCCAGTACTTC
CASSASVGTGQETQYF
>.|TRBV5-1|once|TRBJ2-1
TGCGCCAGCAGCTTAGGCGGGGGCCCCTACAATGAGCAGTTCTTC
CASSLGGGPYNEQFF
>TRBD2|TRBV4-3|.|TRBJ2-2
TGCGCCAGCAGCCAAGCTGGACTAGCGGGGGGGACTGGGGAGCTGTTTTTT
CASSQAGLAGGTGELFF
>TRBD1|TRBV6-5|.|TRBJ1-1
TGTGCCAGCAGTACCTCAGGGGGCATGAACACTGAAGCTTTCTTT
CASSTSGGMNTEAFF
>TRBD1|TRBV29-1|.|TRBJ2-5
TGCAGCGTTAAGACAGGGGAGGCCCAAGAGACCCAGTACTTC
CSVKTGEAQETQYF
>TRBD1|TRBV19|.|TRBJ1-1
TGTGCCAGTATTAAACGGACAGGGGGCTTACCTGAAGCTTTCTTT
CASIKRTGGLPEAFF
>.|TRBV14|.|TRBJ2-2
TGTGCCAGCAGCCAAACCCACCTAAGTCCCGGGGAGCTGTTTTTT
CASSQTHLSPGELFF
>.|TRBV4-1|.|TRBJ2-2
TGCGCCAGCAGACGGACCGCCCCGGACACCGGGGAGCTGTTTTTT
CASRRTAPDTGELFF
>TRBD2|TRBV6-5|.|TRBJ2-3
TGTGCCAGCAGCACCGGGACTAGCGGGGATACGCAGTATTTT
CASSTGTSGDTQYF
>TRBD2|TRBV5-1|.|TRBJ2-3
TGCGCCAGCAGCTTACAGCTGAGACTAGCGGGAAACACAGATACGCAGTATTTT
CASSLQLRLAGNTDTQYF
>.|TRBV7-3|once|TRBJ1-3
TGTGCCAGCAGCTCGGGTGCTGGAAACACCATATATTTT
CASSSGAGNTIYF
>.|TRBV11-2|.|TRBJ1-4
TGTGCCAGCAGCTTAACCCAAACCGCTAATGAAAAACTGTTTTTT
CASSLTQTANEKLFF
>TRBD1|TRBV3-1/TRBV3-2|.|TRBJ2-7
TGTGCCAGCACCGGGACAGCTTACCACGAGCAGTACTTC
CASTGTAYHEQYF
>.|TRBV6-5|.|TRBJ2-7
TGTGCCAGCAGAGCTATCGGAGGTCCCTACGAGCAGTACTTC
CASRAIGGPYEQYF
>.|TRBV27|.|TRBJ1-2
TGTGCCAGCAGCCCCTTGGGTGAACCGGGGCATGGCTACACCTTC
CASSPLGEPGHGYTF
>.|TRBV18|.|TRBJ2-3
TGTGCCAGCTCACCAATTCCGGTGGGGGGCACCACAGATACGCAGTATTTT
CASSPIPVGGTTDTQYF
>.|TRBV7-9|.|TRBJ2-7
TGTGCCAGCAGCTTAAAGGACAGAAGAACCTACGAGCAGTACTTC
CASSLKDRRTYEQYF
>.|TRBV7-3|.|TRBJ2-2
TGTGCCAGCAGCGCCGGGCAGCCCCCTACCCCCAGCTGGGGAGCTGTTTTT
CASSAGQPPTPSWGAVF
>.|TRBV7-9|.|TRBJ1-2
TGTGCCAGCAGCCGGGACTTCGGACGTGGTGGCTACACCTTC
CASSRDFGRGGYTF
>.|TRBV27|.|TRBJ1-1
TGTGCCAGCAGTAGGGGGGAGTACACTGAAGCTTTCTTT
CASSRGEYTEAFF
>.|TRBV7-9|.|TRBJ1-1
TGTGCCAGCAGCCTCCCGAAGACGGGGGAGCCTGAAGCTTTCTTT
CASSLPKTGEPEAFF
>TRBD2|TRBV7-6|.|TRBJ2-7
TGTGCCAGCAGCTTAGGGGGGGGTTCCTACGAGCAGTACTTC
CASSLGGGSYEQYF
>TRBD1|TRBV5-1|.|TRBJ1-1
TGCGCCAGCAGACACGGACAGGGGGATGAAGCTTTCTTT
CASRHGQGDEAFF
>TRBD1|TRBV4-2|.|TRBJ2-7
TGTGCCAGCAGCCAATCCTGGGGACAGGGGGAAAAATGGTACTTC
CASSQSWGQGEKWYF
>TRBD2|TRBV29-1|.|TRBJ2-2
TGCAGCGGCACGCGGGAGGGTAACACCGGGGAGCTGTTTTTT
CSGTREGNTGELFF
>TRBD1|TRBV9|.|TRBJ2-3
TGTGCCAGCAGCGTAGGTCGTGGGGCAGGGGGCGCAGATACGCAGTATTTT
CASSVGRGAGGADTQYF
>.|TRBV6-2/TRBV6-3|few|TRBJ2-7
TGTGCCAGCAGTTACCTGGGACCCTCCTACGAGCAGTACTTC
CASSYLGPSYEQYF
>TRBD1|TRBV29-1|.|TRBJ1-4
TGCAGCGCCAAGACAGGGGCTAATGAAAAACTGTTTTTT
CSAKTGANEKLFF
>.|TRBV7-2|.|TRBJ1-4
TGTGCCAGCAGCCTAGCTCACGGTGAAAAACTGTTTTTT
CASSLAHGEKLFF
>TRBD2|TRBV27|.|TRBJ2-2
TGTGCCAGCAGTTTACAGGGGTCGGGACTAGCGCCATTCACCGGGGAGCTGTTTTTT
CASSLQGSGLAPFTGELFF
>.|TRBV2|.|TRBJ2-1
TGTGCCAGCAGTGAAGGGCTAGCAGGGGTAGGTGAGCAGTTCTTC
CASSEGLAGVGEQFF
>.|TRBV7-3|.|TRBJ1-2
TGTGCCAGCAGCAGCGACGGCGGGCTGGGCTACACCTTC
CASSSDGGLGYTF
>TRBD2|TRBV5-6|.|TRBJ2-1
TGTGCCAGCAGCTGGAGCGGGGGGGCCAATGAGCAGTTCTTC
CASSWSGGANEQFF
>.|TRBV20-1|.|TRBJ2-7
TGCAGTGTACGAGGGGGAAACGAGCAGTACTTC
CSVRGGNEQYF
>TRBD1|TRBV9|.|TRBJ2-6
TGTGCCAGCAGCGCCGGGACAGGGTACTCTGGGGCCAACGTCCTGACTTTC
CASSAGTGYSGANVLTF
>TRBD1|TRBV6-7|once|TRBJ1-6
TGTGCCAGCAGTTCCTTACGCCAAGGGACAGCATATAATTCACCCCTCCACTTT
CASSSLRQGTAYNSPLHF
>.|TRBV3-1/TRBV3-2|.|TRBJ2-2
TGTGCCAGCAGCCCCCAGGGATCGGGCACCGGGGAGCTGTTTTTT
CASSPQGSGTGELFF
>.|TRBV3-1/TRBV3-2|.|TRBJ1-1
TGTGCCAGCAGCCAAGACAGAGGCGCTGAAGCTTTCTTT
CASSQDRGAEAFF
>.|TRBV27|.|TRBJ2-3
TGTGCCAGCAGTAGGCCAGGGGACGTAGGCACAGATACGCAGTATTTT
CASSRPGDVGTDTQYF